This is a list of T cell receptor beta chains from one sample in a study of T cell repertoires in cytomegalovirus infection. MiXCR, run by TCRdb on the reads, gives a single entry per CDR3 protein. The sample consists of about 63,000 distinct CDR3 sequences, 20% to 25% of them appearing once. These TCRs are of unknown antigen specificity. The input for sequencing was CD8+ T cells from cultured PBMCs, taken from culture after CMV antigen stimulation. These receptor sequences come from a human donor in good health (CMV status not recorded). Some clones in this sample may be carry-over from other donors' samples. CDR3s include the opening cysteine and the closing phenylalanine or tryptophan. D genes are given only for firm matches. Clone sizes are given selectively: once, few, many, or a class where the clone is expanded.

V,size,J,D,CDR3,DNA
TRBV7-8,-,TRBJ1-1,-,CASSLDPQLDTEAFF,TGTGCCAGCAGCTTAGACCCCCAGTTGGACACTGAAGCTTTCTTT
TRBV27,many,TRBJ2-7,TRBD1,CASSSDRVSYEQYF,TGTGCCAGCAGTTCAGACAGGGTTAGCTACGAGCAGTACTTC
TRBV30,few,TRBJ2-7,-,CAWSVGDYEQYF,TGTGCCTGGAGTGTAGGGGACTACGAGCAGTACTTC
TRBV20-1,few,TRBJ1-1,-,CSAPLRAGRDTEAFF,TGCAGTGCGCCCCTCAGGGCAGGGCGGGACACTGAAGCTTTCTTT
TRBV29-1,-,TRBJ2-1,-,CSARDGSYNEQFF,TGCAGCGCAAGGGACGGCTCCTACAATGAGCAGTTCTTC
TRBV12-3/TRBV12-4,few,TRBJ1-1,TRBD1,CASTFQGAGTEAFF,TGTGCCAGCACCTTTCAGGGGGCAGGCACTGAAGCTTTCTTT
TRBV7-2,-,TRBJ2-7,TRBD1,CASSLAGQGSREQYF,TGTGCCAGCAGCTTAGCGGGACAGGGGTCTCGGGAGCAGTACTTC
TRBV29-1,-,TRBJ1-2,TRBD1,CSVGTGGNYGYTF,TGCAGCGTCGGGACAGGCGGTAACTATGGCTACACCTTC
TRBV7-8,-,TRBJ2-7,TRBD1,CASSDRQGPSYEQYF,TGTGCCAGCAGCGATCGACAGGGCCCTTCCTACGAGCAGTACTTC
TRBV7-2,few,TRBJ2-5,-,CASSLANGGGETQYF,TGTGCCAGCAGCTTAGCGAACGGGGGTGGGGAGACCCAGTACTTC
TRBV5-5,-,TRBJ1-5,-,CASSLVGTDNQPQHF,TGTGCCAGCAGCTTGGTCGGGACGGACAATCAGCCCCAGCATTTT
TRBV12-3/TRBV12-4,-,TRBJ1-1,-,CASSGEGNTEAFF,TGTGCCAGCAGTGGGGAGGGGAACACTGAAGCTTTCTTT
TRBV29-1,-,TRBJ1-4,-,CSISQGGGGTNEKLFF,TGCAGCATATCACAGGGCGGAGGGGGAACTAATGAAAAACTGTTTTTT
TRBV10-2,few,TRBJ2-5,TRBD1,CATTGGTIPETQYF,TGCGCGACAACAGGGGGCACAATTCCGGAGACCCAGTACTTC
TRBV19,once,TRBJ2-1,TRBD2,CASSTILASGSTYNEQFF,TGTGCCAGTAGTACCATCTTGGCTAGCGGATCTACCTACAATGAGCAGTTCTTC
TRBV27,many,TRBJ2-7,-,CASSLTISYEQYF,TGTGCCAGCAGTTTAACCATTTCCTACGAGCAGTACTTC
TRBV6-5,few,TRBJ1-3,-,CASSYGGGAGNTIYF,TGTGCCAGCAGTTATGGTGGGGGAGCTGGAAACACCATATATTTT
TRBV28,few,TRBJ1-6,-,CASSLLPGTPRNSPLHF,TGTGCCAGCAGTTTATTACCGGGGACACCAAGGAATTCTCCCCTCCACTTT
TRBV7-2,-,TRBJ1-2,-,CASSLGSASVFVYGYTF,TGTGCCAGCAGCTTAGGATCGGCCAGCGTCTTTGTCTATGGCTACACCTTC
TRBV7-9,few,TRBJ1-1,-,CASSSLAGFNTEAFF,TGTGCCAGCAGCTCACTCGCAGGCTTTAACACTGAAGCTTTCTTT
TRBV7-9,few,TRBJ1-5,-,CASSLGGQGQPQHF,TGTGCCAGCAGCTTAGGAGGGCAGGGTCAGCCCCAGCATTTT
TRBV5-4,few,TRBJ2-1,-,CASSLSGTGEQFF,TGTGCCAGCAGCTTGTCGGGTACAGGGGAGCAGTTCTTC
TRBV10-2,-,TRBJ2-7,-,CASRDRQLSYEQYF,TGCGCCAGCAGGGACCGACAACTTTCCTACGAGCAGTACTTC
TRBV12-3/TRBV12-4,-,TRBJ2-1,TRBD1,CASSPGTVYNEQFF,TGTGCCAGCAGCCCCGGGACAGTCTACAATGAGCAGTTCTTC
TRBV5-1,-,TRBJ2-3,TRBD1,CASSGTGTAPDTQYF,TGCGCCAGCAGCGGGACCGGGACAGCCCCAGATACGCAGTATTTT
TRBV7-2,few,TRBJ1-2,TRBD1,CASSLNRDRGYTF,TGTGCCAGCAGCTTAAACAGGGACAGAGGCTACACCTTC
TRBV6-5,-,TRBJ2-7,-,CASSYGRDRHYEQYF,TGTGCCAGCAGTTACGGGAGGGACAGACATTACGAGCAGTACTTC
TRBV12-3/TRBV12-4,few,TRBJ1-1,-,CACSQGYTEAFF,TGTGCCTGCAGCCAGGGATACACTGAAGCTTTCTTT
TRBV6-2/TRBV6-3,-,TRBJ2-7,TRBD1,CASSYGTGRYEQYF,TGTGCCAGCAGTTACGGGACAGGGCGCTACGAGCAGTACTTC
TRBV28,-,TRBJ2-7,-,CATIGGRTYEQYF,TGTGCCACTATCGGTGGACGGACCTACGAGCAGTACTTC
TRBV7-2,-,TRBJ1-2,-,CASSAGGNYGYTF,TGTGCCAGCAGCGCTGGAGGGAACTATGGCTACACCTTC
TRBV5-6,-,TRBJ2-2,-,CASSLAGNTGELFF,TGTGCCAGCAGCTTGGCTGGCAACACCGGGGAGCTGTTTTTT
TRBV7-2,-,TRBJ2-1,-,CASSLMRGNYNEQFF,TGTGCCAGCAGCTTAATGAGAGGGAATTACAATGAGCAGTTCTTC
TRBV4-1,-,TRBJ1-4,-,CASSRDSRGEKLFF,TGCGCCAGCAGTAGGGACTCAAGGGGTGAAAAACTGTTTTTT
TRBV15,-,TRBJ2-7,TRBD1,CATSRTGGREQYF,TGTGCCACCAGCAGGACAGGGGGGCGCGAGCAGTACTTC